This T cell receptor (beta chain) was profiled in a study of blood T cell repertoires in COVID-19. Germline CDR1 and CDR2: MNHEY and SMNVEV (reference sequence). There are 17 residues in the CDR3. Deletions cut 0 bases from V and 2 bases from J, with 14 bases between. Measured with immunoSEQ multiplex PCR; TCRdb has only the in-frame clones, and not every one. The table lists 220,000 or so clones, approximately 84% of them singletons, with 1.5% to 2% in the top ten. Source material: peripheral blood. The chain combines TRBV27 with TRBJ2-1; tentatively, D is TRBD1 (6 bases). This clonotype was sampled from a woman at least 80 years old with acute or convalescent COVID-19. CDR3 amino acids: CASSLSMRGITYNEQFF. DNA of the CDR3: TGTGCCAGCAGTTTATCGATGAGGGGGATAACCTACAATGAGCAGTTCTTC.